These T cell receptor beta chains were read from a single sample in a study of T cells in Graves' hyperthyroidism and ophthalmopathy. TCRdb reprocessed the multiplex PCR reads with MiXCR, giving one entry per CDR3 protein. The repertoire has about 690,000 distinct CDR3 sequences, around a sixth of them found once; the top ten carry roughly 15%. The material sequenced was blood. Every receptor here comes from a man in his fifties or sixties with Graves' hyperthyroidism. Both conserved end residues are part of each CDR3. The D gene is left open where the match is weak. Where a row states a size, it is once, few, many or the class of an expanded clone; other rows omit it.

clone_size,d_call,v_call,j_call,cdr3_aa,cdr3_nt
.,TRBD2,TRBV4-1,TRBJ2-2,CASSTGLADSGELFF,TGCGCCAGCAGCACGGGACTAGCGGACTCCGGGGAGCTGTTTTTT
many,.,TRBV12-3/TRBV12-4,TRBJ2-7,CASSPGYEQYF,TGTGCCAGCAGTCCCGGATACGAGCAGTACTTC
many,.,TRBV7-9,TRBJ2-7,CASSFEGFYEQYF,TGTGCCAGCAGCTTCGAGGGATTCTACGAGCAGTACTTC
.,TRBD2,TRBV20-1,TRBJ2-7,CSARDESPSGSYEQYF,TGCAGTGCTAGAGATGAGAGTCCTAGCGGTTCCTACGAGCAGTACTTC
many,TRBD2,TRBV28,TRBJ2-7,CASIGRLAYNEQYF,TGTGCCAGCATAGGGAGACTAGCCTATAACGAGCAGTACTTC
few,.,TRBV28,TRBJ2-2,CASIADNTGELFF,TGTGCCAGCATTGCCGATAACACCGGGGAGCTGTTTTTT
many,.,TRBV11-2,TRBJ1-1,CASSLVRTDTEAFF,TGTGCCAGCAGCTTAGTTCGGACAGACACTGAAGCTTTCTTT
many,TRBD1,TRBV11-2,TRBJ1-1,CASSLVGDRGRNTEAFF,TGTGCCAGCAGCTTAGTCGGGGACAGGGGAAGGAACACTGAAGCTTTCTTT
many,TRBD1,TRBV7-9,TRBJ1-2,CASSPGGLAPNYGYTF,TGTGCCAGCAGTCCAGGGGGACTTGCACCTAACTATGGCTACACCTTC
.,TRBD2,TRBV20-1,TRBJ2-1,CSASSGTRGNNEQFF,TGCAGTGCTAGCTCCGGGACTAGAGGGAACAATGAGCAGTTCTTC
few,.,TRBV7-2,TRBJ2-1,CASRAQAGSYNEQFF,TGTGCCAGCAGGGCTCAAGCGGGCTCCTACAATGAGCAGTTCTTC
.,TRBD2,TRBV6-1,TRBJ2-6,CASRSWSGVFSGANVLTF,TGTGCCAGCAGATCGTGGAGCGGGGTCTTCTCTGGGGCCAACGTCCTGACTTTC
few,TRBD2,TRBV9,TRBJ2-3,CASSVDGLAGGTDTQYF,TGTGCCAGCAGCGTAGATGGACTAGCGGGAGGCACAGATACGCAGTATTTT
many,.,TRBV5-1,TRBJ2-1,CASSLGFDSYNEQFF,TGCGCCAGCAGCTTGGGGTTCGACTCCTACAATGAGCAGTTCTTC
.,.,TRBV9,TRBJ2-2,CASSVVERAGELFF,TGTGCCAGCAGCGTAGTCGAAAGAGCCGGGGAGCTGTTTTTT
few,.,TRBV19,TRBJ1-1,CAVWGGYTEAFF,TGTGCCGTTTGGGGAGGCTACACTGAAGCTTTCTTT
many,.,TRBV27,TRBJ2-7,CASTDGGLPLGEQYF,TGTGCCAGCACTGACGGGGGACTCCCACTGGGAGAGCAGTACTTC
.,TRBD1,TRBV4-2,TRBJ1-1,CASSQDYRGDTEAFF,TGTGCCAGCAGCCAAGATTACAGGGGGGACACTGAAGCTTTCTTT
many,.,TRBV7-8,TRBJ2-7,CASSSLVGDTYEQYF,TGTGCCAGCAGCTCCCTTGTAGGAGACACCTACGAGCAGTACTTC
few,.,TRBV6-2/TRBV6-3,TRBJ2-7,CASSYRQTSEQYF,TGTGCCAGCAGTTACCGGCAGACCTCCGAGCAGTACTTC
few,.,TRBV29-1,TRBJ1-2,CSVLGYTF,TGCAGCGTTTTAGGCTACACCTTC
few,.,TRBV18,TRBJ2-5,CASSLQGGGEETQYF,TGTGCCAGCTCACTTCAGGGAGGGGGAGAGGAGACCCAGTACTTC
.,.,TRBV2,TRBJ1-3,CASILRGYPGNTIYF,TGTGCCAGCATCTTAAGGGGGTACCCTGGAAACACCATATATTTT
.,.,TRBV11-3,TRBJ2-1,CASSIRGGDNEQFF,TGTGCCAGCAGCATAAGGGGGGGGGACAATGAGCAGTTCTTC
many,.,TRBV2,TRBJ2-6,CASRAGAVSSGANVLTF,TGTGCCAGCAGGGCAGGGGCTGTCAGCTCTGGGGCCAACGTCCTGACTTTC
many,TRBD2,TRBV12-3/TRBV12-4,TRBJ2-1,CASSIGLAGGREQFF,TGTGCCAGCAGTATTGGACTAGCGGGAGGACGAGAGCAGTTCTTC
many,TRBD2,TRBV11-3,TRBJ2-3,CASSAGTSVDTQYF,TGTGCCAGCAGCGCCGGGACTAGCGTAGATACGCAGTATTTT
few,.,TRBV19,TRBJ1-5,CASKAGERSNQPQHF,TGTGCCAGTAAAGCGGGGGAGCGGAGCAATCAGCCCCAGCATTTT
.,TRBD1,TRBV11-2,TRBJ2-7,CASSSDRASVEQYF,TGTGCCAGCAGCTCGGACAGGGCGAGCGTCGAGCAGTACTTC
many,TRBD2,TRBV24-1,TRBJ2-5,CATSDLVFGGQETQYF,TGTGCCACCAGTGATTTGGTTTTCGGGGGGCAAGAGACCCAGTACTTC
.,TRBD2,TRBV4-1,TRBJ2-7,CASSQDLTSGSSEQYF,TGCGCCAGCAGCCAAGATCTCACTAGCGGGAGCTCCGAGCAGTACTTC
few,TRBD1,TRBV29-1,TRBJ1-2,CSVGSQGLIGYTF,TGCAGCGTCGGATCACAGGGGTTAATTGGCTACACCTTC
.,.,TRBV11-1,TRBJ2-5,CASSKGTLQETQYF,TGTGCCAGCAGCAAGGGGACGCTCCAAGAGACCCAGTACTTC
many,TRBD2,TRBV11-2,TRBJ2-1,CASSLDQLAGITGEQFF,TGTGCCAGCAGCTTAGATCAGCTAGCGGGGATAACGGGTGAGCAGTTCTTC
.,.,TRBV4-1,TRBJ1-6,CASSRGTGNSYNSPLHF,TGCGCCAGCAGCCGCGGAACAGGGAACTCCTATAATTCACCCCTCCACTTT
.,.,TRBV7-2,TRBJ2-2,CASSFLGAENTGELFF,TGTGCCAGCAGCTTTTTGGGGGCGGAGAACACCGGGGAGCTGTTTTTT
many,.,TRBV7-2,TRBJ2-5,CASRGGTYQETQYF,TGTGCCAGCAGGGGCGGAACGTACCAAGAGACCCAGTACTTC
many,TRBD2,TRBV11-2,TRBJ2-7,CASSLGTSGFYEQYF,TGTGCCAGCAGCCTTGGGACTAGCGGCTTCTACGAGCAGTACTTC
few,.,TRBV19,TRBJ1-3,CASSIQISGNTIYF,TGTGCCAGTAGTATACAGATCTCTGGAAACACCATATATTTT
many,.,TRBV2,TRBJ2-3,CASSSGRLADTQYF,TGTGCCAGCAGTAGTGGGCGACTAGCAGATACGCAGTATTTT
many,TRBD1,TRBV6-1,TRBJ1-2,CASSEALFGTGGGYTF,TGTGCCAGCAGTGAAGCCCTTTTCGGGACAGGGGGCGGCTACACCTTC